The 14 T cell receptor beta chains in this list originate from one sample, sequenced in a study of T cells in Graves' hyperthyroidism and ophthalmopathy. TCR beta CDR3 region amplification was performed from RNA transcripts. The HTBI set primed first-round TCR CDR3 RT-PCR. TCRdb re-derived calls from the multiplex PCR reads in MiXCR, one entry per CDR3 protein. The data hold over 400,000 distinct CDR3 sequences, with approximately 23% observed a single time. Sequencing input: blood. These receptors were obtained from a woman in her 70s with Graves' ophthalmopathy.

There are many counts of this clonotype. The rearrangement links TRBV2 to TRBJ1-5, with 8 bases that match TRBD1. With V trimmed by 7 bases and J by 4 bases, 3 bases remained unmatched. Germline V gene sequence: CDR1 SNHLY, CDR2 FYNNEI. The CDR3 loop spans 13 amino acids. The CDR3 DNA follows: TGTGCCAGCAACGACAGGGGAAATCAGCCCCAGCATTTT. The encoded protein is CASNDRGNQPQHF.

There are many counts of this clonotype. This chain uses TRBV28 with TRBJ1-6; 9 nucleotides line up with TRBD1. The CDR3 spans 17 residues. Trimming cost V 3 bases and J 4 bases; bases outside gene matches: 7. CDR1 and CDR2 from the germline V gene are MDHEN and SYDVKM. The CDR3, as DNA: TGTGCCAGCAGTTTCAGACAGGGGGGATCGTATAATTCACCCCTCCACTTT. The encoded protein is CASSFRQGGSYNSPLHF.

Many counts were recorded for this clonotype. J is TRBJ2-3 and V is TRBV7-9; 8 bases map to TRBD1. The CDR3 extends over 16 amino acids. CDR1 is SEHNR and CDR2 is FQNEAQ in the germline V gene (reference sequence). The ends lost 5 bases at V and 0 bases at J; junction bases unmatched: 7. The CDR3, as DNA: TGTGCCAGCAGCCAATGGACAGGGTATAGCACAGATACGCAGTATTTT. It encodes CASSQWTGYSTDTQYF.

This chain uses TRBV24-1 with TRBJ2-2; possibly TRBD1 for D (6 bases). Germline loops: CDR1 KGHDR, CDR2 SFDVKD. The CDR3 contains 13 residues. Trimming took 3 bases from V and 7 from J, leaving 8 bases between them. The CDR3 bases are TGTGCCACCAGTGATACAGGGTTCGGGGAGCTGTTTTTT. Translating it yields CATSDTGFGELFF.

This clonotype was picked up a small number of times. The chain links TRBV7-9 to TRBJ2-2, with TRBD2 as a possible D gene (5 bases). Looked up from germline, CDR1 is SEHNR and CDR2 is FQNEAQ (reference sequence). Trimming left V 6 bases short and J 8 bases short, with 13 bases between. This CDR3 contains 13 residues. The CDR3 bases are TGTGCCAGCAGTAACGACTACGCTGGGGAGCTGTTTTTT. This sequence encodes CASSNDYAGELFF. The full variable domain, in which reference TRBV7-9 and TRBJ2-2 provide the parts outside the CDR3, is DTGVSQNPRHKITKRGQNVTFRCDPISEHNRLYWYRQTLGQGPEFLTYFQNEAQLEKSRLLSDRFSAERPKGSFSTLEIQRTEQGDSAMYLCASSNDYAGELFFGEGSRLTVL.

The chain uses TRBV18 and TRBJ2-1; 7 bases map to TRBD2. The CDR3 has 13 amino acids. The germline CDR1 and CDR2 sequences are KGHSH and LQKENI. Trimming cost V 10 bases and J 2 bases; bases outside gene matches: 5. CDR3 loop: CATRAGPYNEQFF. The DNA of the CDR3 is TGTGCCACTCGAGCGGGACCCTACAATGAGCAGTTCTTC.

The chain is built from TRBV19 and TRBJ1-1, with D unresolved. Germline V gene sequence: CDR1 LNHDA, CDR2 SQIVND (reference sequence). V was clipped by 11 bases and J by 4 bases, with 20 bases between them. The CDR3 loop spans 14 amino acids. The CDR3 sequence is CAGTPRPLGTEAFF. CDR3 coding DNA: TGTGCCGGTACCCCCCGCCCATTAGGCACTGAAGCTTTCTTT.

At least ten counts were recorded for this clonotype. The rearrangement joins TRBV6-1 to TRBJ1-1, with D unresolved. Trimming cost V 7 bases and J 4 bases, with 16 bases left between them. Germline loops: CDR1 MNHNS, CDR2 SASEGT. There are 14 residues in the CDR3. The CDR3 region is CASISTRWSTEAFF. Written as DNA, the CDR3 is TGTGCCAGCATCTCGACACGTTGGAGCACTGAAGCTTTCTTT.

This clonotype was counted only a few times. The chain combines TRBV20-1 with TRBJ2-2; 7 bases fit TRBD1. The CDR3 extends over 14 amino acids. CDR1 is DFQATT and CDR2 is SNEGSKA in the germline V gene (reference sequence). V was clipped by 3 bases and J by 7 bases; unmatched bases: 8. DNA of the CDR3: TGCAGTGCTAGCAGAGGGGGCAATGGCGGGGAGCTGTTTTTT. Protein sequence: CSASRGGNGGELFF.

The V gene is TRBV4-3, the J gene TRBJ1-1, with 7 bases that match TRBD1. This CDR3 has 16 amino acids. Germline V gives CDR1 LGHNA, CDR2 YSLEER. V was clipped by 1 base and J by 0 bases; unmatched bases: 5. The CDR3 coding sequence is TGCGCCAGCAGCCAAGTTCGGACAGGCTTGAACACTGAAGCTTTCTTT. It translates to CASSQVRTGLNTEAFF.

This sequence joins TRBV6-2 or TRBV6-3 and TRBJ1-1; no reliable D call. Deletions cut 7 bases from V and 2 bases from J, with 8 bases between. The germline CDR1 and CDR2 sequences are MNHEY and SVGEGT. This CDR3 contains 12 residues. CDR3 DNA sequence: TGTGCCAGCAATACAGTTAACACTGAAGCTTTCTTT. Translated, it gives CASNTVNTEAFF.

This clonotype was seen a handful of times. The chain carries TRBV20-1 and TRBJ2-1; 8 bases match TRBD2. The CDR3 covers 16 residues. Germline V CDR1 and CDR2: DFQATT, SNEGSKA (reference sequence). Losses at the gene ends were 5 bases for V and 3 bases for J; bases not matched to a gene: 12. CDR3 DNA: TGCAGTGCTCCTTGGGGAAGCGGGAGTTTCTACAATGAGCAGTTCTTC. Protein sequence: CSAPWGSGSFYNEQFF.

As regards this clonotype: Germline is not matched at one junction end, which may reflect a read error. The chain joins TRBV28 to TRBJ2-2, with 8 bases matching TRBD2. CDR1 MDHEN and CDR2 SYDVKM come from the germline V gene. The CDR3 has 14 amino acids. The CDR3 reads CASSFLAGTGGLFF. CDR3 sequence (DNA): TGTGCCAGCAGTTTCTTAGCGGGAACCGGGGGGCTGTTTTTT.

A word on this clonotype: This may arise from a read error, as a much more abundant clone is one base away. The chain employs TRBV7-2 and TRBJ2-3; 13 bases line up with TRBD2. Trimming cost V 1 base and J 9 bases; bases outside gene matches: 4. The CDR3 is 15 residues long. Germline V gene sequence: CDR1 SGHTA, CDR2 FQGNSA. The chain's CDR3 is CASSLGTSGGGTQYF. CDR3 in DNA: TGTGCCAGCAGCTTAGGGACTAGCGGGGGTGGCACGCAGTATTTT.